This TCR beta chain appears in the sequencing data of a study of T cell responses to AZD1222 COVID-19 vaccine. Study results and caveats: Only five or six people who got AZD1222 tested seropositive at baseline.

TCRdb keeps only in-frame clones here, not all; method: immunoSEQ multiplex PCR. This table has more than 150,000 clones, 92% appearing once. On this clone: Its antigen is not known.

This material consisted of peripheral blood, taken on day 0 of AZD1222 vaccination. The clonotype was recovered from an adult in good health.

This CDR3 is CASSLGRGQYEQYF. The DNA for the CDR3 is TGTGCCAGCAGCTTAGGTCGGGGGCAGTACGAGCAGTACTTC. The gene calls are TRBV11-2 and TRBJ2-7, with D perhaps TRBD1 or TRBD2 (6 bases each). The CDR3 consists of 14 residues. Trimming took off 1 base at V and 4 bases at J, with 11 bases between the two ends. CDR1 SGHAT and CDR2 FQNNGV come from the germline V gene.